This T cell receptor beta chain comes out of a study of radiotherapy plus CTLA-4 blockade in lung cancer listed by TCRdb under 2018. Looking at the study overall: Objective responses were observed in 15% to 20% of enrolled patients, and disease control was achieved in roughly 29%.

Library creation used the immunoSEQ multiplex PCR assay. Drawn from immuneACCESS, this table holds only the in-frame rearrangements with V and J called that TCRdb kept. Clones are partly lost; checked studies trace under half to an unresolved V gene and leave the rest unexplained. The sample has some 51,000 clones on record, 65% to 80% of them singletons. In total, the top ten clones hold about 2.5% of the sample. Points the paper makes about the study in general: Increased serum interferon-beta after radiation, together with early dynamic changes in blood T cell clones, were reported to be the strongest predictors of response. After treatment with radiotherapy and ipilimumab, TCR clones that originated in tumors expanded in peripheral blood.

Focal radiation therapy combined with CTLA-4 blockade (ipilimumab) was tested in patients with chemo-refractory metastatic non-small-cell lung cancer. In regard to this clone: Its antigen is still unknown. No base quality information exists; no much larger clone differs at one position.

Cut back by 1 base and 0 bases, the V and J ends lie 9 bases apart. From its cysteine to its phenylalanine, the CDR3 spans 15 amino acids. Here the CDR3 DNA is all that survives: 45 bases in frame from base 1. For CDR1 and CDR2, the germline V gene lists MDHEN and SYDVKM. The starting material was peripheral blood, obtained from a patient treated with radiotherapy plus ipilimumab. The TCR sequence derives from a human donor with non-small cell lung cancer whose response to radiotherapy plus ipilimumab could not be evaluated. The rearranged chain carries TRBV28 and TRBJ1-1, with a tentative D gene TRBD1 over 5 matching bases. The DNA sequence is given as TGTGCCAGCAGTTTATTGACAGTCATGAACACTGAAGCTTTCTTT. It encodes CASSLLTVMNTEAFF.